This TCR beta chain appears in the sequencing data of a study of blood T cell repertoires in COVID-19. This clone was seen only a few times. V shed 1 base, J shed 3 bases, and the junction held 2 bases outside the gene matches. CDR1 and CDR2 from the germline V gene are SNHLY and FYNNEI. The CDR3 runs 15 residues. The protocol was immunoSEQ multiplex PCR, while the TCRdb copy is restricted to in-frame clones and leaves out a portion. The repertoire holds fewer than 150,000 clones, approximately 85% seen once, with 4.3% in the top ten. This clonotype was sampled from a human donor in a cohort sampled during active COVID-19. The chain combines TRBV2 with TRBJ1-5, with TRBD1 matching 8 bases. Specimen: peripheral blood. The CDR3 sequence is CASSEDRGINQPQHF. In nucleotides, the CDR3 is TGTGCCAGCAGTGAAGACAGGGGGATCAATCAGCCCCAGCATTTT. Complete variable domain (other parts from reference TRBV2 and TRBJ1-5): EPEVTQTPSHQVTQMGQEVILRCVPISNHLYFYWYRQILGQKVEFLVSFYNNEISEKSEIFDDQFSVERPDGSNFTLKIRSTKLEDSAMYFCASSEDRGINQPQHFGDGTRLSIL.